The sample holds one count of the clone carrying this T cell receptor beta chain. One end of the junction is discordant with germline, which a read error may explain. The germline gives CDR1 ENHRY, CDR2 SYGVKD. The CDR3 totals 15 residues. The sorted Tregs were CD4+CD25+CD127-/low cells. TCRdb called the 5' RACE reads again in MiXCR, with one record for every CDR3 protein. Here the sample spans over 40,000 distinct CDR3 sequences, around a fifth being singletons. The sequencing input was Tregs sorted from a lymph node. The chain employs TRBV10-3 and TRBJ2-2; D perhaps matches TRBD2 (6 bases). The TCR originated in a female donor with breast cancer. The CDR3 loop reads CAVSEIRRGTGEPFF. In DNA form, the CDR3 reads TGTGCCGTCAGTGAAATCCGGAGGGGCACCGGGGAGCCGTTTTTT.